There are a few counts of the clone carrying this TCR beta chain. Cohorts were assigned according to the clinical history that participants reported. The record originates from a study of blood T cell repertoires in COVID-19. Study context: Two negative PCRs, clearance, or symptom resolution characterized the recovered Cohort 3 donors. PBMCs, B-cell-depleted T cells, or T cells were the source of the cDNA or gDNA that made up the material.

In germline, CDR1 is LGHNA, CDR2 YSLEER. Trimming removed 3 bases from V and 5 bases from J; junction bases left unmatched: 11. The CDR3 has 17 amino acids. Some clones are missing from TCRdb's copy, which holds only in-frame ones; the method was immunoSEQ multiplex PCR. The table shows 150,000 to 200,000 clones, with around 87% occurring only once. Sequencing was done on a sample of PBMCs or T cells enriched from blood (not recorded which). This sequence joins TRBV4-3 and TRBJ1-2; 11 bases align to TRBD1. This receptor was taken from a woman in her 40s in a cohort exposed to, infected with or recovered from COVID-19 (not recorded which). Here the CDR3 DNA reads TGCGCCAGCAGCCACCGGGACAGGGGGGAGGGCTTATATGGCTACACCTTC. It specifies CASSHRDRGEGLYGYTF.